The 24 T cell receptor beta chains below come from one sample, sequenced in a study of T cells in Graves' hyperthyroidism and ophthalmopathy. Researchers took RNA transcripts and amplified the TCR beta CDR3 regions from them. During a first-round RT-PCR of the TCR CDR3, the HTBI primer set was used. TCRdb analysed the multiplex PCR reads with MiXCR anew, one entry per CDR3 protein. This sample has hundreds of thousands of distinct CDR3 sequences, with around 16% found just once. Input material: blood. Source of these receptors: a woman in her twenties or thirties with Graves' hyperthyroidism.

This sequence joins TRBV18 and TRBJ1-2, with 10 bases that match TRBD1. The J segment lost 4 bases and the V segment lost 4 bases, leaving 6 bases of the junction unmatched. CDR3 length: 15 amino acids. CDR1 KGHSH and CDR2 LQKENI come from the germline V gene. The CDR3 loop is CASSQGQGNRYGYTF. As DNA, the CDR3 is TGTGCCAGCTCACAGGGACAGGGGAATCGCTATGGCTACACCTTC.

This clonotype was seen a handful of times. The chain recombines TRBV7-2 with TRBJ1-1; 12 positions agree with TRBD1. Germline CDR1 and CDR2: SGHTA and FQGNSA. V was pared by 4 bases and J by 7 bases, with 4 bases of the junction left unmatched. The CDR3 is 14 residues long. The CDR3 protein is CASSWDRGLGEAFF. The CDR3 DNA is TGTGCCAGCAGCTGGGACAGGGGGCTTGGTGAAGCTTTCTTT.

The V gene is TRBV9, the J gene TRBJ2-1; maybe TRBD1 (6 bases). V was pared by 3 bases and J by 5 bases, with 15 bases between. CDR1 and CDR2 from the germline V gene are SGDLS and YYNGEE. This CDR3 is 15 amino acids long. The CDR3: CASSAHGDNNNEQFF. CDR3 DNA: TGTGCCAGCAGCGCCCATGGGGACAATAACAATGAGCAGTTCTTC.

This clonotype was recorded at least ten times. The chain carries TRBV7-9 and TRBJ2-1, with 7 nucleotides matching TRBD2. From germline, CDR1 is SEHNR and CDR2 FQNEAQ (reference sequence). With V trimmed by 3 bases and J by 6 bases, 5 bases remained unmatched. This CDR3 is built from 14 residues. CDR3 loop: CASSLGGRANEQFF. The CDR3 DNA is TGTGCCAGCAGCTTGGGGGGGAGGGCCAATGAGCAGTTCTTC.

This clonotype was seen a handful of times. The chain carries TRBV9 and TRBJ2-1, with 7 nucleotides matching TRBD1. This CDR3 is 14 amino acids long. V lost 0 bases, J lost 7 bases, and 4 bases stayed unmatched. CDR1 is SGDLS and CDR2 is YYNGEE in the germline V gene. CDR3 nucleotide sequence: TGTGCCAGCAGCGTAGGGGACAGCGTGAATGAGCAGTTCTTC. Protein sequence: CASSVGDSVNEQFF.

This clonotype came up many times. The chain uses TRBV2 and TRBJ1-6, with D unclear. Germline lookup yields CDR1 SNHLY and CDR2 FYNNEI. Trimming took 10 bases from V and 9 from J, leaving 16 bases between them. CDR3 length equals 13 residues. The CDR3 region is CAIQEYVLSPLHF. CDR3 DNA: TGTGCCATCCAGGAGTACGTTCTTTCACCCCTCCACTTT.

This clonotype has a handful of counts. V and J are TRBV19 and TRBJ2-1, with D possibly matching TRBD2 (6 bases). Per the germline V gene, CDR1 is LNHDA and CDR2 is SQIVND (reference sequence). The V and J ends lost 5 bases and 8 bases respectively, with 19 bases between them. CDR3 size: 15 residues. This CDR3 is CASSFLAPNDDEQFF. DNA of the CDR3: TGTGCCAGTAGTTTCCTAGCGCCGAACGACGATGAGCAGTTCTTC.

The chain is built from TRBV7-3 and TRBJ1-1; D ambiguous. CDR1 and CDR2 from the germline V gene are SGHTA and FQGTGA. This CDR3 spans 15 amino acids. Deletions cut 1 base from V and 1 base from J, with 10 bases between. The CDR3 reads CASSLSVGKNTEAFF. CDR3 nucleotides: TGTGCCAGCAGCTTAAGCGTGGGAAAGAACACTGAAGCTTTCTTT.

This clonotype has ten or more counts. The chain uses TRBV12-5 and TRBJ2-2; D gene unclear. Germline values: CDR1 LGHNT, CDR2 FRNRAP. This CDR3 contains 13 residues. V was trimmed by 1 base and J by 2 bases, leaving 2 bases between them. Written as DNA, the CDR3 is TGTGCTAGTGGTTTGGGCAACACCGGGGAGCTGTTTTTT. Translation gives CASGLGNTGELFF.

This clonotype was picked up a small number of times. In nucleotides, the CDR3 is TGTGCCAGTAACCCGGGACAGGGAAGTATGGGCCAGCCCCAGCATTTT. This sequence encodes CASNPGQGSMGQPQHF. The rearrangement links TRBV19 to TRBJ1-5, with TRBD1 matching over 9 bases. This CDR3 contains 16 residues. With V trimmed by 7 bases and J by 7 bases, 14 bases remained unmatched. Germline CDR1 LNHDA, CDR2 SQIVND (reference sequence).

The sample holds a few counts of this clonotype. The gene calls are TRBV29-1 and TRBJ1-1, with unresolved D. V gave up 5 bases and J gave up 3 bases, with 4 bases separating them. CDR1 is SQVTM and CDR2 is ANQGSEA in the germline V gene. This CDR3 has 10 residues. The DNA for the CDR3 is TGCAGCGTTCTATACACTGAAGCTTTCTTT. This gives the protein CSVLYTEAFF. Full variable domain (rest looked up from reference TRBV29-1 and TRBJ1-1): SAVISQKPSRDICQRGTSLTIQCQVDSQVTMMFWYRQQPGQSLTLIATANQGSEATYESGFVIDKFPISRPNLTFSTLTVSNMSPEDSSIYLCSVLYTEAFFGQGTRLTVV.

This clonotype was seen ten or more times. CDR3 protein: CAWSHGPLQETQYF. DNA of the CDR3: TGTGCCTGGAGTCATGGACCACTCCAAGAGACCCAGTACTTC. The chain is built from TRBV30 and TRBJ2-5; D uncertain. CDR1 GTSNPN and CDR2 SVGIG come from the germline V gene (reference sequence). V shed 2 bases and J shed 1 base, with 11 bases lying between them. The CDR3 totals 14 residues.

This clonotype was seen a few times. The chain employs TRBV7-2 and TRBJ1-5, with D perhaps matching TRBD1 (5 bases). V was clipped by 4 bases and J by 2 bases, with 12 bases between them. The germline gives CDR1 SGHTA, CDR2 FQGNSA. The CDR3 sequence is 15 residues long. The CDR3 DNA is TGTGCCAGCAGCTGGGGGGACGCCCGCAATCAGCCCCAGCATTTT. Translated, it gives CASSWGDARNQPQHF.

This clonotype has at least ten counts. The V gene is TRBV27, the J gene TRBJ2-1, with 13 bases lining up with TRBD2. The germline V gene has CDR1 MNHEY and CDR2 SMNVEV (reference sequence). The CDR3 loop spans 14 amino acids. The junction had 4 bases not matched to a gene; V was cut back by 6 bases and J by 8 bases. The CDR3 coding sequence is TGTGCCAGCAGACTAGCGGGAGGGCCCTATGAGCAGTTCTTC. This sequence encodes CASRLAGGPYEQFF.

This clonotype showed up many times. V usage is TRBV20-1 and J usage is TRBJ2-7; 8 positions agree with TRBD2. The CDR3 contains 13 residues. V was pared by 6 bases and J by 2 bases, with 6 bases of the junction left unmatched. Per the germline V gene, CDR1 is DFQATT and CDR2 is SNEGSKA (reference sequence). The DNA of the CDR3 is TGCAGTGCGCAAACTAGCGGTCCCTACGAGCAGTACTTC. Translation: CSAQTSGPYEQYF.

This clonotype has at least ten counts. The V and J genes are TRBV7-9 and TRBJ1-1, with 9 bases matching TRBD1. The CDR3 loop spans 15 amino acids. V lost 5 bases, J lost 8 bases, and 12 bases stayed unmatched. Germline loops: CDR1 SEHNR, CDR2 FQNEAQ (reference sequence). The CDR3 here is CASSIPVGTGTEAFF. Here the CDR3 DNA reads TGTGCCAGCAGCATCCCTGTGGGGACAGGGACCGAAGCTTTCTTT.

This clonotype appeared many times. This rearrangement joins TRBV12-3 or TRBV12-4 to TRBJ2-7; a weak D match, TRBD1 (5 bases). The CDR3 covers 14 residues. The V end was cut by 2 bases, the J end by 1 base, with 9 bases between. CDR3 DNA sequence: TGTGCCAGCAGTTTACCGGACATATCCTACGAGCAGTACTTC. Encoded protein: CASSLPDISYEQYF.

In DNA form, the CDR3 reads TGTGCCAGCAGGTCGGGACAGACCCACTTGAACACTGAAGCTTTCTTT. This gives the protein CASRSGQTHLNTEAFF. The V gene is TRBV6-2 or TRBV6-3, the J gene TRBJ1-1; 7 nucleotides align to TRBD1. CDR1 is MNHEY and CDR2 is SVGEGT in the germline V gene. The ends lost 6 bases at V and 0 bases at J; junction bases unmatched: 10. The CDR3 totals 16 residues.

V usage is TRBV11-2 and J usage is TRBJ1-3, with 7 positions matching TRBD1. Trimming at V came to 5 bases and at J to 1 base, leaving 2 bases not matched to a gene. Germline V lookup: CDR1 SGHAT, CDR2 FQNNGV. This CDR3 spans 14 amino acids. CDR3 sequence: CASSTGVSGNTIYF. The CDR3 DNA sequence: TGTGCCAGCAGCACAGGGGTGTCTGGAAACACCATATATTTT. Combining the CDR3 with reference TRBV11-2 and TRBJ1-3 gives the whole variable domain EAGVAQSPRYKIIEKRQSVAFWCNPISGHATLYWYQQILGQGPKLLIQFQNNGVVDDSQLPKDRFSAERLKGVDSTLKIQPAKLEDSAVYLCASSTGVSGNTIYFGEGSWLTVV.

This clonotype has a count of ten or more. CDR3 DNA sequence: TGTGCCAGCTCACCCAATTATAGTGGTGAGCAGTTCTTC. This codes for CASSPNYSGEQFF. V is TRBV18 and J is TRBJ2-1; D is ambiguous. CDR3 size: 13 residues. V shed 3 bases and J shed 9 bases, with 12 bases lying between them. Germline loops: CDR1 KGHSH, CDR2 LQKENI.

The V call is TRBV28, the J call TRBJ1-5, with 10 positions matching TRBD1. The germline CDR1 and CDR2 sequences are MDHEN and SYDVKM. Germline trimming cut 3 bases from V and 6 bases from J; bases unmatched to any gene: 5. The CDR3 sequence is 15 residues long. CDR3 protein: CASSFQTGGGQPQHF. CDR3 nucleotide sequence: TGTGCCAGCAGTTTCCAGACAGGGGGCGGTCAGCCCCAGCATTTT.

This clonotype appeared many times. The rearrangement joins TRBV11-3 to TRBJ2-7, with D possibly TRBD2 on 5 matching bases. Per the germline V gene, CDR1 is SGHNT and CDR2 is YENEEA. This CDR3 region has 13 residues. The germline V and J ends were trimmed by 3 bases and 3 bases, with 9 bases remaining between them. The CDR3 DNA reads as TGTGCCAGCAGCTTGGGAGAGGACTACGAGCAGTACTTC. Protein sequence: CASSLGEDYEQYF.

This clonotype occurred a few times. A much larger clone sits a single nucleotide away, making a read error possible. The chain employs TRBV2 and TRBJ1-4; 7 bases fit TRBD1. Germline V gene data show CDR1 as SNHLY and CDR2 as FYNNEI. The CDR3 extends over 15 amino acids. In DNA, the CDR3 is TGTGGCAGCAGTGGAGAGGGGGCCACTAATGAAAAACTGTTTTTT. Translating it yields CGSSGEGATNEKLFF.

The rearrangement joins TRBV25-1 to TRBJ2-7, with D possibly TRBD1 on 6 matching bases. From germline, CDR1 is MGHDK and CDR2 SYGVNS. The CDR3 has 14 amino acids. Trimming shortened V by 4 bases and J by 0 bases, and 10 bases separated the two germline ends. CDR3 coding DNA: TGTGCCAGCAGTGGGGGGACATTCTCCTACGAGCAGTACTTC. Translation gives CASSGGTFSYEQYF.